This is a list of T cell receptor beta chains from one sample in a study of T cells in Graves' hyperthyroidism and ophthalmopathy. TCRdb reprocessed the multiplex PCR reads with MiXCR, giving one entry per CDR3 protein. This table holds roughly 280,000 distinct CDR3 sequences, 20% to 25% found once. Sequenced material: blood. The source is a man aged 30-40 years with Graves' ophthalmopathy. The CDR3 runs from the conserved cysteine through the conserved F or W. A D gene is named only where the DNA matches it firmly. Expanded clones are given a class, and other clones once, few, many or no size at all.

clone_size	v_call	j_call	d_call	cdr3_nt	cdr3_aa
-	TRBV7-2	TRBJ1-6	TRBD1	TGTGCCAGCAGCCCCATGGGGGGGACAGCGTCACCCCTCCACTTT	CASSPMGGTASPLHF
-	TRBV30	TRBJ2-3	-	TGTGCCTGGAGTGTGCTGGGCACAGATACGCAGTATTTT	CAWSVLGTDTQYF
few	TRBV10-3	TRBJ1-2	-	TGTGCCATCAGTGAGTCGAGAACAGATGGCTACACCTTC	CAISESRTDGYTF
many	TRBV28	TRBJ2-1	-	TGTGCCAGCAGTTTATACTCTGGGAATGAGCAGTTCTTC	CASSLYSGNEQFF
-	TRBV4-1	TRBJ1-2	-	TGCGCCAGCAGCCAAGTGTGGCTTGGGGGTGGCTACACCTTC	CASSQVWLGGGYTF
many	TRBV5-1	TRBJ2-1	-	TGCGCCAGCAGCTCCACCGGGACGGGCTCCTACAATGAGCAGTTCTTC	CASSSTGTGSYNEQFF
few	TRBV6-1	TRBJ2-7	-	TGTGCCACCACCCTCCGCCCAGGTTTCTCCTACGAGCAGTACTTC	CATTLRPGFSYEQYF
-	TRBV10-3	TRBJ2-3	-	TGTGCCATCAGTGGGAATGGCGCCTCAGATACGCAGTATTTT	CAISGNGASDTQYF
-	TRBV5-1	TRBJ2-1	-	TGCGCCAGCAGCTTGGCCGGGCTTAACAATGAGCAGTTCTTC	CASSLAGLNNEQFF
-	TRBV28	TRBJ2-1	-	TGTGCCAGCACCTACCCAGCTAGTCCCTACAATGAGCAGTTCTTC	CASTYPASPYNEQFF
-	TRBV6-2/TRBV6-3	TRBJ2-1	TRBD1	TGTGCCAGCAGTTACCCGGACAGGGGCCTCTACAATGAGCAGTTCTTC	CASSYPDRGLYNEQFF